This TCR beta chain was sequenced during a study of regulatory T cells in long-lasting Graves disease. General study results and limits: Lower TCR diversity characterized persistent Graves' patients relative to newly diagnosed patients. Under persistent disease, TRBV28, TRBJ1-2 and TRBJ2-5 were used preferentially. Patients with persistent disease shared some 2,500 public clonotypes, outpacing the 966 shared by new patients.

Arm-PCR of CDR3 regions and iRepertoire HTBI primers were used to build TCR beta libraries. TCRdb independently ran MiXCR on the multiplex PCR reads; one entry per CDR3 protein. The sample contains a few hundred thousand distinct CDR3 sequences, 20% to 25% of which appear only once. The germline CDR1 and CDR2 sequences are DFQATT and SNEGSKA (reference sequence). The CDR3 is 14 amino acids. Trimming removed 6 bases from V and 3 bases from J; junction bases left unmatched: 10. Notes on this clonotype: Its specificity is not known.

The sample's time point: persistent/refractory GD, antithyroid drugs over 5 years with positive TRAb. RNA isolated from PBMCs was used to make the TCR library. The authors drew approximately 9 milliliters of peripheral blood into EDTA tubes. The clonotype was recovered from a female donor with Graves disease. This material consisted of peripheral blood mononuclear cells (PBMCs), taken when the disease was refractory, from a patient treated with antithyroid drugs. This chain joins TRBV20-1 and TRBJ2-5; 7 bases are shared with TRBD2. The CDR3 DNA is TGCAGTGCAGGTAGACCGGCGGGAGAAGAGACCCAGTACTTC. Translation gives CSAGRPAGEETQYF.